One and the same sample provided the 27 T cell receptor beta chains below, sequenced in a study of shared clonotypes between healthy human individuals. TCRdb's copy holds only in-frame clones and misses some; the assay was immunoSEQ multiplex PCR. Among 450,000 to 500,000 clones listed, 70% to 85% were seen once. Sequences were obtained from PBMCs. These receptors were collected from a woman between 40 and 50 years old in good health. Some clones in this sample may be carry-over from other donors' samples.

This rearrangement joins TRBV18 to TRBJ2-2; D is unresolved. The CDR3 has 15 residues. CDR1 and CDR2 from the germline V gene are KGHSH and LQKENI. Deletions cut 3 bases from V and 7 bases from J, with 15 bases between. This CDR3 reads CASSPVVAGVGELFF. The CDR3 coding sequence is TGTGCCAGCTCACCCGTTGTGGCCGGCGTCGGGGAGCTGTTTTTT.

The chain couples TRBV11-2 to TRBJ1-4; possibly TRBD1 for D (5 bases). V was shortened by 5 bases and J by 2 bases, with 12 bases between the two germline ends. The V gene's germline CDR1 is SGHAT and CDR2 FQNNGV. CDR3 size: 15 residues. Here the CDR3 DNA reads TGTGCCAGCAGCCAAGGTTGGGGGACTAATGAAAAACTGTTTTTT. Translated, it gives CASSQGWGTNEKLFF.

This rearrangement joins TRBV5-6 to TRBJ2-1; TRBD2 is a possible D gene (6 bases). Trimming removed 5 bases from V and 8 bases from J, with 14 bases in between. Germline CDR1 SGHDT, CDR2 YYEEEE. This CDR3 contains 13 residues. The CDR3 DNA follows: TGTGCCAGCAGTTACCGGGACTCCTATGAGCAGTTCTTC. Protein sequence: CASSYRDSYEQFF.

The gene calls are TRBV7-2 and TRBJ2-7, with TRBD2 identical over 12 bases. From germline, CDR1 is SGHTA and CDR2 FQGNSA. The CDR3 runs 16 residues. The V gene end was trimmed by 4 bases and the J gene end by 5 bases; junction bases not matched to a gene: 9. CDR3 DNA sequence: TGTGCCAGCAGCTCGAGGACTAGCGGGATAATTGACGAGCAGTACTTC. Residues: CASSSRTSGIIDEQYF.

This clone has ten or more counts. The chain couples TRBV19 to TRBJ2-1; TRBD2 matches 9 bases. V shed 5 bases and J 4 bases; nucleotides not matched to a gene: 6. Germline loops: CDR1 LNHDA, CDR2 SQIVND (reference sequence). The CDR3 has 15 amino acids. CDR3 in amino acids: CASSPAGLAYNEQFF. Here the CDR3 DNA reads TGTGCCAGTAGTCCGGCGGGACTAGCTTACAATGAGCAGTTCTTC.

In its sample, this clone was seen a few times. J is TRBJ2-3 and V is TRBV7-9; D perhaps matches TRBD2 (6 bases). There are 16 residues in the CDR3. The V gene lost 5 bases and the J gene lost 4 bases, with 19 bases spanning the gap. Germline V gives CDR1 SEHNR, CDR2 FQNEAQ (reference sequence). The CDR3 loop reads CASSPTGTLRADTQYF. The CDR3 region has the DNA TGTGCCAGCAGCCCAACCGGGACTCTAAGGGCAGATACGCAGTATTTT.

This clone appeared many times. The sample contains more than one DNA sequence encoding this CDR3. The chain couples TRBV5-1 to TRBJ2-3, with D possibly TRBD2 on 5 matching bases. The CDR3 sequence is 21 residues long. V was clipped by 1 base and J by 0 bases, with 27 bases between them. CDR1 is SGHRS, CDR2 YFSETQ, per germline. CDR3 sequence: CASSLKGLARWSSRSTDTQYF. The CDR3 region has the DNA TGCGCCAGCAGCTTGAAAGGGCTAGCTAGGTGGTCCTCCCGCAGCACAGATACGCAGTATTTT.

This clone was detected only a few times. V and J are TRBV2 and TRBJ2-7, with a possible D match to TRBD2 (5 bases). Trimming removed 8 bases at V and 2 bases at J, with 7 bases between. The CDR3 is made up of 11 amino acids. Germline assignment: CDR1 SNHLY and CDR2 FYNNEI. CDR3 in DNA: TGTGCCAGCGGGCGGGCCTACGAGCAGTACTTC. This codes for CASGRAYEQYF.

The chain has TRBV6-1 and TRBJ1-1; D unresolved. Between the trimmed V and J ends, which lost 7 bases and 0 bases, there was a span of 9 bases. This CDR3 contains 13 residues. From germline, CDR1 is MNHNS and CDR2 SASEGT. The CDR3 region is CASTTQMNTEAFF. The CDR3 DNA is TGTGCCAGCACGACACAGATGAACACTGAAGCTTTCTTT.

CDR3 nucleotides: TGTGCCAGCAGCTTTGTGGGACTAGCGGGTTACAATGAGCAGTTCTTC. Encoded protein: CASSFVGLAGYNEQFF. The chain combines TRBV7-3 with TRBJ2-1, with 12 nucleotides matching TRBD2. Per germline, CDR1 SGHTA and CDR2 FQGTGA. The CDR3 runs 16 residues. Losses at the gene ends were 3 bases for V and 4 bases for J; bases not matched to a gene: 4. The variable domain in full, with the rest retrieved from reference TRBV7-3 and TRBJ2-1, is GAGVSQTPSNKVTEKGKYVELRCDPISGHTALYWYRQSLGQGPEFLIYFQGTGAADDSGLPNDRFFAVRPEGSVSTLKIQRTERGDSAVYLCASSFVGLAGYNEQFFGPGTRLTVL.

Details on this clone: A far larger clone is one nucleotide away, so this likely arose from a read error. The V and J genes are TRBV2 and TRBJ2-7, with D unclear. The CDR3 covers 11 residues. Germline V gene sequence: CDR1 SNHLY, CDR2 FYNNEI. Trimming stripped 0 bases from V and 6 bases from J, with 3 bases between. DNA for the CDR3: TGTGCCAGCAGTGAAGCGACCGAGCAGTACTTC. Protein: CASSEATEQYF.

The sample holds many counts of this clone. This chain joins TRBV30 and TRBJ1-1, with D unclear. Germline V gene lookup returns CDR1 GTSNPN and CDR2 SVGIG (reference sequence). This CDR3 region has 14 residues. Trimming removed 2 bases from V and 4 bases from J, with 14 bases in between. CDR3 coding DNA: TGTGCCTGGAGTATCTCGGACGGCGGCACTGAAGCTTTCTTT. The encoded protein is CAWSISDGGTEAFF. The full variable domain, in which reference TRBV30 and TRBJ1-1 provide the parts outside the CDR3, is SQTIHQWPATLVQPVGSPLSLECTVEGTSNPNLYWYRQAAGRGLQLLFYSVGIGQISSEVPQNLSASRPQDRQFILSSKKLLLSDSGFYLCAWSISDGGTEAFFGQGTRLTVV.

V gene TRBV4-1 combines with J gene TRBJ2-1, with TRBD2 matching over 9 bases. This CDR3 region has 15 residues. The V gene's germline CDR1 is MGHRA and CDR2 YSYEKL. Trimming cost V 4 bases and J 4 bases; bases outside gene matches: 5. For the CDR3, the DNA is TGCGCCAGCAGCCTCCGGCGGGAGGGTTACAATGAGCAGTTCTTC. It yields the protein CASSLRREGYNEQFF.

For this clone: This CDR3 is also generated by other DNA sequences in the sample. This rearrangement joins TRBV30 to TRBJ1-1; D gene ambiguous. The germline V and J ends were trimmed by 0 bases and 1 base, with 6 bases remaining between them. Per the germline V gene, CDR1 is GTSNPN and CDR2 is SVGIG (reference sequence). This CDR3 is built from 13 residues. In DNA, the CDR3 is TGTGCCTGGAGTGTACTAGGGAACACTGAAGCTTTCTTT. This sequence encodes CAWSVLGNTEAFF.

The genes are TRBV5-1 and TRBJ2-7; D is perhaps TRBD1 or TRBD2 (6 bases each). Trimming took 0 bases from V and 5 from J, leaving 15 bases between them. CDR1 is SGHRS, CDR2 YFSETQ, per germline. CDR3 size: 15 residues. CDR3 DNA sequence: TGCGCCAGCAGCTTGGAAGGGGGGCTTCGGGACGAGCAGTACTTC. Translation: CASSLEGGLRDEQYF.

This sequence joins TRBV29-1 and TRBJ2-5; 12 bases align to TRBD2. This CDR3 region has 19 residues. After removal of 6 bases from V and 5 bases from J, the junction contained 22 bases not matched to a gene. The germline V gene encodes CDR1 SQVTM and CDR2 ANQGSEA. DNA for the CDR3: TGCAGCGTAGACCCCAGGGGGAAGACTAGCGGGAGTGTTTGGGAGACCCAGTACTTC. It translates to CSVDPRGKTSGSVWETQYF.

V and J are TRBV7-2 and TRBJ2-5, with 12 bases fitting TRBD2. Germline V gene lookup returns CDR1 SGHTA and CDR2 FQGNSA. This CDR3 spans 16 amino acids. V was clipped by 5 bases and J by 5 bases; unmatched bases: 9. This CDR3 reads CASSPSTSGRYETQYF. CDR3 in DNA: TGTGCCAGCAGCCCCAGTACTAGCGGGAGGTACGAGACCCAGTACTTC. Using reference TRBV7-2 and TRBJ2-5 for the parts outside the CDR3, the full variable domain is GAGVSQSPSNKVTEKGKDVELRCDPISGHTALYWYRQSLGQGLEFLIYFQGNSAPDKSGLPSDRFSAERTGGSVSTLTIQRTQQEDSAVYLCASSPSTSGRYETQYFGPGTRLLVL.

A note on this clone: A much larger clonotype is one base distant, so this may be a read error. This chain uses TRBV7-6 with TRBJ2-5; possibly TRBD1 for D (6 bases). V was trimmed by 2 bases and J by 5 bases, leaving 9 bases between them. From germline, CDR1 is SGHVS and CDR2 FNYEAQ. The CDR3 extends over 13 amino acids. The CDR3 region is CASSLNRGETQYF. The CDR3 coding sequence is TGTGCCAGCAGCTTAAATAGGGGGGAGACCCAGTACTTC.

This chain uses TRBV9 with TRBJ2-2, with D tentatively TRBD1 or TRBD2 (7 bases each). V was trimmed by 4 bases and J by 1 base, leaving 20 bases between them. The CDR3 runs 18 residues. From germline, CDR1 is SGDLS and CDR2 YYNGEE. The CDR3 DNA is TGTGCCAGCAGCACAGGGGTGGGCGGGAGCGGGAACACCGGGGAGCTGTTTTTT. It is translated as CASSTGVGGSGNTGELFF.

The chain recombines TRBV5-8 with TRBJ2-7; TRBD2 might be the D (5 bases). Trimming removed 6 bases at V and 0 bases at J, with 19 bases between. The CDR3 totals 16 residues. Germline V gives CDR1 SGHTS, CDR2 YDEGEE. Here the CDR3 DNA reads TGTGCCAGCACCCTTGGTGGACTGGCCCCCTCCTACGAGCAGTACTTC. Its protein is CASTLGGLAPSYEQYF.

V and J are TRBV4-1 and TRBJ1-1; weak D call: TRBD1 (5 bases). The V gene lost 0 bases and the J gene lost 4 bases, with 12 bases spanning the gap. Germline V gene lookup returns CDR1 MGHRA and CDR2 YSYEKL. The CDR3 loop spans 15 amino acids. CDR3 DNA: TGCGCCAGCAGCCAAGAGCCGGCCGGGGGCACTGAAGCTTTCTTT. Translated, it gives CASSQEPAGGTEAFF.

This clone was picked up a small number of times. This chain connects TRBV5-8 to TRBJ2-5, with 9 bases matching TRBD2. The CDR3 spans 12 residues. Trimming removed 2 bases from V and 14 bases from J; junction bases left unmatched: 7. Germline assignment: CDR1 SGHTS and CDR2 YDEGEE. The CDR3 loop reads CASSFRRGLAYF. For the CDR3, the DNA is TGTGCCAGCAGCTTCCGGAGGGGACTAGCTTACTTC.

This clone was detected only a few times. The V gene is TRBV18, the J gene TRBJ1-5; D perhaps matches TRBD1 (5 bases). Per germline, CDR1 KGHSH and CDR2 LQKENI. The CDR3 loop spans 15 amino acids. Trimming cost V 6 bases and J 2 bases, with 14 bases left between them. In DNA, the CDR3 is TGTGCCAGCTCGACGGGATTACAGGGCAATCAGCCCCAGCATTTT. As protein: CASSTGLQGNQPQHF.

This chain joins TRBV5-1 and TRBJ2-5; possibly TRBD1 for D (6 bases). There are 16 residues in the CDR3. Deletions cut 3 bases from V and 3 bases from J, with 18 bases between. Looked up from germline, CDR1 is SGHRS and CDR2 is YFSETQ. The CDR3: CASSYALTWTEETQYF. CDR3 in DNA: TGCGCCAGCAGCTACGCGTTAACGTGGACAGAAGAGACCCAGTACTTC.

This sequence joins TRBV4-1 and TRBJ2-7; D remains unclear. The CDR3 totals 15 residues. V was shortened by 2 bases and J by 4 bases, with 15 bases between the two germline ends. In germline, CDR1 is MGHRA, CDR2 YSYEKL. The DNA of the CDR3 is TGCGCCAGCAGCCAACCCGATGGTGAGGTGTACGAGCAGTACTTC. Amino acids: CASSQPDGEVYEQYF.

The rearrangement links TRBV28 to TRBJ2-7; D may be TRBD1 (6 bases). CDR3 length: 15 amino acids. Germline values: CDR1 MDHEN, CDR2 SYDVKM. V was trimmed by 4 bases and J by 1 base, leaving 14 bases between them. CDR3 loop: CASSSTHRESYEQYF. The CDR3 DNA is TGTGCCAGCAGTTCTACCCACAGGGAATCCTACGAGCAGTACTTC.

The chain joins TRBV7-2 to TRBJ2-3; maybe TRBD2 (5 bases). The CDR3 is made up of 13 amino acids. Trimming removed 3 bases from V and 8 bases from J, with 12 bases in between. Germline loops: CDR1 SGHTA, CDR2 FQGNSA. The CDR3 bases are TGTGCCAGCAGCTTGGAGCCTCGGGGTACGCAGTATTTT. Protein product: CASSLEPRGTQYF.